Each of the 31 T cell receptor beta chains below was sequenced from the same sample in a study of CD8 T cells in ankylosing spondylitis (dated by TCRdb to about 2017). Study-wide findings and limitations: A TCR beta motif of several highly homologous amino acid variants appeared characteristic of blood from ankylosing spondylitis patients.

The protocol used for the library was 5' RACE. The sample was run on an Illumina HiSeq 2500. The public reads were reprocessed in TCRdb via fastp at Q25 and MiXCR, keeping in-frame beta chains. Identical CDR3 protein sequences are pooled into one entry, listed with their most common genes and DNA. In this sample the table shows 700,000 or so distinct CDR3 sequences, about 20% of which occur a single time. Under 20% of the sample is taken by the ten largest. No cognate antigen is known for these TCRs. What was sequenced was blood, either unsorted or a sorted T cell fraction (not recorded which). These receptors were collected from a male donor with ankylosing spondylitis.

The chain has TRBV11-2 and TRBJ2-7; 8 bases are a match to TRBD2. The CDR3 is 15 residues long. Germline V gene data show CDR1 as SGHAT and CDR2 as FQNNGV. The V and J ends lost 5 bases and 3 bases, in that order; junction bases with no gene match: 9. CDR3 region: CASSHPGGVRYEQYF. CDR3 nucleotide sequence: TGTGCCAGCAGCCATCCGGGGGGGGTGCGCTACGAGCAGTACTTC. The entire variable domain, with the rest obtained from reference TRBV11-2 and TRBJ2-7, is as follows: EAGVAQSPRYKIIEKRQSVAFWCNPISGHATLYWYQQILGQGPKLLIQFQNNGVVDDSQLPKDRFSAERLKGVDSTLKIQPAKLEDSAVYLCASSHPGGVRYEQYFGPGTRLTVT.

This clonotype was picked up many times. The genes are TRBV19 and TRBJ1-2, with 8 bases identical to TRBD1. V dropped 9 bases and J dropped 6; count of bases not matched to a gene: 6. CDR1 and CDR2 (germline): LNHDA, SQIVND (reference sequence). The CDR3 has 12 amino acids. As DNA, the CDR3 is TGTGCCAGCACCGGACAGGGTCATGGCTACACCTTC. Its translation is CASTGQGHGYTF.

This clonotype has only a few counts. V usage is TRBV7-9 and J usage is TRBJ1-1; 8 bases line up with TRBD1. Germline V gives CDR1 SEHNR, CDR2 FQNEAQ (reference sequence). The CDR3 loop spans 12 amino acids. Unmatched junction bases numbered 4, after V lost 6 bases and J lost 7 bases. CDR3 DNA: TGTGCCAGCAGACGGACAGGGTTTGAAGCTTTCTTT. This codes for CASRRTGFEAFF.

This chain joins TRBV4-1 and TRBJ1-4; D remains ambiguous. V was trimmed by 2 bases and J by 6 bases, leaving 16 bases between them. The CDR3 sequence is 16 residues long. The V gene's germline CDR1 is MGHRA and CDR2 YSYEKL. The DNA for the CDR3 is TGCGCCAGCAGCCAATCGTACGGGATAGGAGATGAAAAACTGTTTTTT. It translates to CASSQSYGIGDEKLFF.

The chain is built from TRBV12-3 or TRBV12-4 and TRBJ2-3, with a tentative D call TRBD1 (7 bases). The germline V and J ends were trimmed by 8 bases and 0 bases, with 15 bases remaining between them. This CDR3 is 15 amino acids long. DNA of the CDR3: TGTGCCAGCGCAGGGGGGTCAGGGAGCACAGATACGCAGTATTTT. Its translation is CASAGGSGSTDTQYF.

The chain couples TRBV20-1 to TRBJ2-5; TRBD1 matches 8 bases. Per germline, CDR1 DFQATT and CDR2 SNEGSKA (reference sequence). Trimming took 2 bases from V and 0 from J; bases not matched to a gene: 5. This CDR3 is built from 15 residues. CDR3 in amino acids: CSARRTGRDQETQYF. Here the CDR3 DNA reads TGCAGTGCTAGACGGACAGGGAGAGACCAAGAGACCCAGTACTTC.

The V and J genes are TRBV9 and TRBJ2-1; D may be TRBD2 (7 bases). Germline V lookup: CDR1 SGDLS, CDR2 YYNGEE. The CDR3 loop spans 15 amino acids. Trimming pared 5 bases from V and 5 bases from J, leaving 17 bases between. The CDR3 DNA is TGTGCCAGCAGGGGAGGGGGAGGAGGGGACAATGAGCAGTTCTTC. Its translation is CASRGGGGGDNEQFF.

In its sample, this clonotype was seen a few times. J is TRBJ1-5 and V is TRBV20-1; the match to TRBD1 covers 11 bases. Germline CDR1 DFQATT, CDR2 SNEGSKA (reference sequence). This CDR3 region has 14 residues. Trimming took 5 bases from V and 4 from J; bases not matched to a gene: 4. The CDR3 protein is CSAGDRGFNQPQHF. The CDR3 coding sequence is TGCAGTGCTGGGGACAGGGGGTTTAATCAGCCCCAGCATTTT.

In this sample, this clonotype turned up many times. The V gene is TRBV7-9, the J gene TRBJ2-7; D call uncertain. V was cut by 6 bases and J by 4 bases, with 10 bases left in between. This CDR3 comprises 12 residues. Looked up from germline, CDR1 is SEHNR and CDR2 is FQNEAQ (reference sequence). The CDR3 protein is CASSRVPYEQYF. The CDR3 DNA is TGTGCCAGCAGTAGAGTTCCGTACGAGCAGTACTTC. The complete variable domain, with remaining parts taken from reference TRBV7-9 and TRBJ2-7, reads DTGVSQNPRHKITKRGQNVTFRCDPISEHNRLYWYRQTLGQGPEFLTYFQNEAQLEKSRLLSDRFSAERPKGSFSTLEIQRTEQGDSAMYLCASSRVPYEQYFGPGTRLTVT.

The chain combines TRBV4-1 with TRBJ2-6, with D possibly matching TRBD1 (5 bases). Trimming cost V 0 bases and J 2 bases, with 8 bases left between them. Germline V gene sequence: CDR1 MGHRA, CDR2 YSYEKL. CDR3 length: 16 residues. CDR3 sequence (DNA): TGCGCCAGCAGCCAAGAGGCAGGGACTGGGGCCAACGTCCTGACTTTC. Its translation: CASSQEAGTGANVLTF.

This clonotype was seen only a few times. This chain's CDR3 is CASTANRDIGQNIQYF. The CDR3 nucleotides read TGTGCCAGCACAGCCAACCGGGACATCGGGCAAAACATTCAGTACTTC. The chain links TRBV28 to TRBJ2-4; possibly TRBD1 for D (6 bases). Trimming cost V 7 bases and J 5 bases, with 21 bases left between them. The CDR3 extends over 16 amino acids. Looked up from germline, CDR1 is MDHEN and CDR2 is SYDVKM.

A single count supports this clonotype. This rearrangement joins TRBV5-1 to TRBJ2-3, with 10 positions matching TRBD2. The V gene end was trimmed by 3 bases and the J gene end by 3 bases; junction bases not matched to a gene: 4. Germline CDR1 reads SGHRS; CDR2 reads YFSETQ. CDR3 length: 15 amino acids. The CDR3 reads CASSYLAGATDTQYF. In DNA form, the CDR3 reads TGCGCCAGCAGCTACCTAGCGGGAGCGACAGATACGCAGTATTTT.

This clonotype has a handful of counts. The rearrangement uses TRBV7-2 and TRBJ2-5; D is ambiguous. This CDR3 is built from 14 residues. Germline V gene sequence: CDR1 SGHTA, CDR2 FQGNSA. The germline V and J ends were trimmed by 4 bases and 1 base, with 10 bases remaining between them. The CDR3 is CASSSRSFQETQYF. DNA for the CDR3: TGTGCCAGCAGCTCCAGGTCCTTCCAAGAGACCCAGTACTTC.

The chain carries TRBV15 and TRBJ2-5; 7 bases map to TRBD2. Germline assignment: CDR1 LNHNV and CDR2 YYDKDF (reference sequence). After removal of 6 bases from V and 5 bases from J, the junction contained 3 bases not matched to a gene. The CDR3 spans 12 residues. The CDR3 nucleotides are TGTGCCACCAGTAAGGGAGGGGAGACCCAGTACTTC. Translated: CATSKGGETQYF.

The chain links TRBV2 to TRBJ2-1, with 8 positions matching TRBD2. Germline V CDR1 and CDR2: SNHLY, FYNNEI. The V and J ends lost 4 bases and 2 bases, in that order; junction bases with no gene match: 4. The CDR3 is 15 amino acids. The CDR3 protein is CASSGLRGAYNEQFF. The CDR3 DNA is TGTGCCAGCAGTGGTTTGCGGGGGGCCTACAATGAGCAGTTCTTC.

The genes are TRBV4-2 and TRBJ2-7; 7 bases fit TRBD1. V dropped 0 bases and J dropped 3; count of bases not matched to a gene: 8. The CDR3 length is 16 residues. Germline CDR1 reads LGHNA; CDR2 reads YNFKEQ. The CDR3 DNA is TGTGCCAGCAGCCAAGATGAGGTACAGGGGTTCTACGAGCAGTACTTC. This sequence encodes CASSQDEVQGFYEQYF.

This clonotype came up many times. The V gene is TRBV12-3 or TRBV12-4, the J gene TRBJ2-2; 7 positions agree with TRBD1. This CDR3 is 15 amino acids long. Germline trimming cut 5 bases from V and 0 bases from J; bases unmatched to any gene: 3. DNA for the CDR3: TGTGCCAGCAGTCGGGACAGCGCGAACACCGGGGAGCTGTTTTTT. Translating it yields CASSRDSANTGELFF.

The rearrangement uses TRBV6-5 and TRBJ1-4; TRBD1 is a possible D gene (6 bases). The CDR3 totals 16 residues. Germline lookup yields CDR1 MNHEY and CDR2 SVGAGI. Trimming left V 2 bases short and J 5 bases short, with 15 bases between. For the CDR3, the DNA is TGTGCCAGCAGTTACGCCGGCAGGGGAAGAAATGAAAAACTGTTTTTT. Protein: CASSYAGRGRNEKLFF.

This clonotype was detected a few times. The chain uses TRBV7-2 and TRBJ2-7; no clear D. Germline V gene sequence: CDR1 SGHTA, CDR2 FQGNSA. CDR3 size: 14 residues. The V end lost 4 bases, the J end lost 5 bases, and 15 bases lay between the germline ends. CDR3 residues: CASSSSGGVNEQYF. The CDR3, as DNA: TGTGCCAGCAGCTCGTCCGGTGGAGTAAACGAGCAGTACTTC.

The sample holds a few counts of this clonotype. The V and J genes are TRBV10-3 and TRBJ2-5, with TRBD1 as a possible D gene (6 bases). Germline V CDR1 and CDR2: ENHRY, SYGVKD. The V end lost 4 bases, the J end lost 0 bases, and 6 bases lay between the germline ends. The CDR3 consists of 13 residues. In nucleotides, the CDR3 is TGTGCCATCAGTGGGACAGACCAAGAGACCCAGTACTTC. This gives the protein CAISGTDQETQYF.

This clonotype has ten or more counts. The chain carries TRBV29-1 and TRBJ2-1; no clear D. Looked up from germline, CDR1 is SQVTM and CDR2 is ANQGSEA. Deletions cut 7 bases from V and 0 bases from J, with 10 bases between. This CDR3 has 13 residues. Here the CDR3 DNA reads TGCAGCGCCCGTACGAGCTCCTACAATGAGCAGTTCTTC. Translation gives CSARTSSYNEQFF.

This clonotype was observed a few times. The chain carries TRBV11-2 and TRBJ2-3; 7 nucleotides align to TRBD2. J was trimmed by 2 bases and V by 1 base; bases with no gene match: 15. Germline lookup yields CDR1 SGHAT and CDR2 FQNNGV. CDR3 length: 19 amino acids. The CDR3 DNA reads TGTGCCAGCAGCTTAGTTTTCGCGGGAGTAGGTGGGGACACAGATACGCAGTATTTT. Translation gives CASSLVFAGVGGDTDTQYF.

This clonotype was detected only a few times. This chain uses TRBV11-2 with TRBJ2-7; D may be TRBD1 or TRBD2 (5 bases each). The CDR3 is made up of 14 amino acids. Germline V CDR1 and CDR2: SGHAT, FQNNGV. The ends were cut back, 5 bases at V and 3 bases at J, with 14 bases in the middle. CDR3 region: CASSQAGTGYEQYF. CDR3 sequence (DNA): TGTGCCAGCAGCCAGGCCGGGACGGGCTACGAGCAGTACTTC.

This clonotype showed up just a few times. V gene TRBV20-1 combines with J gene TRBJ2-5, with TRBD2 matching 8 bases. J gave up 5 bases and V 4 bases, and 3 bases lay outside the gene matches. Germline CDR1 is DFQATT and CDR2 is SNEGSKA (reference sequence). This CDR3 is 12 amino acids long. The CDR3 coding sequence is TGCAGTGCTACGGGGGGGCGTGAGACCCAGTACTTC. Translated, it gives CSATGGRETQYF.

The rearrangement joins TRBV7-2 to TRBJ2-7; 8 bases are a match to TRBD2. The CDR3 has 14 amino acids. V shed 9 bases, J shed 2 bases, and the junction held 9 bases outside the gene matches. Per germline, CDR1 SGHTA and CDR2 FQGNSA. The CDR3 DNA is TGTGCCAGTTCCTTACAAGCGGGAGCCTACGAGCAGTACTTC. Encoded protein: CASSLQAGAYEQYF. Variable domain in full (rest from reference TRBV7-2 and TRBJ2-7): GAGVSQSPSNKVTEKGKDVELRCDPISGHTALYWYRQSLGQGLEFLIYFQGNSAPDKSGLPSDRFSAERTGGSVSTLTIQRTQQEDSAVYLCASSLQAGAYEQYFGPGTRLTVT.

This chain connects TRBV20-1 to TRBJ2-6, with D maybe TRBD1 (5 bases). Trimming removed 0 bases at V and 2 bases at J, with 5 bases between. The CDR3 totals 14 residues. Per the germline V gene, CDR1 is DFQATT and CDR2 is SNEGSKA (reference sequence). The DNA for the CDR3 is TGCAGTGCTAGAGAGACAGCTGGGGCCAACGTCCTGACTTTC. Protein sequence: CSARETAGANVLTF.

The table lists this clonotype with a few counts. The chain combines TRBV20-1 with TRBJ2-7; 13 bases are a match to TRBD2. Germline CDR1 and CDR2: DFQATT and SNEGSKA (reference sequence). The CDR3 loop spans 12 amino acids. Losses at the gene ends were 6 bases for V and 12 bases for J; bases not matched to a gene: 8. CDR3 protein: CSARGLAGEAYF. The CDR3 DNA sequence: TGCAGTGCCCGAGGACTAGCGGGAGAGGCGTACTTC.

The CDR3 here is CASSQLYNNQPQHF. CDR3 nucleotides: TGTGCCAGCAGCCAACTCTACAACAATCAGCCCCAGCATTTT. The chain recombines TRBV3-1 with TRBJ1-5, with no clear D. V lost 2 bases to trimming and J lost 3 bases, with 8 bases between them. The CDR3 covers 14 residues. In germline, CDR1 is LGHDT, CDR2 YNNKEL (reference sequence).

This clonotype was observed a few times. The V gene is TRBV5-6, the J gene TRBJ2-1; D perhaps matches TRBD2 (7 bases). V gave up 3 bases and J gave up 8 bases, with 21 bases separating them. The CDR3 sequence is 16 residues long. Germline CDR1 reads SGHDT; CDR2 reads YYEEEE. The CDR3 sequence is CASSWAPSGGGDEQFF. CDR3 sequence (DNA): TGTGCCAGCAGCTGGGCCCCCAGCGGAGGGGGGGATGAGCAGTTCTTC. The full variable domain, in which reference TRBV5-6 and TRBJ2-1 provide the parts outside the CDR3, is DAGVTQSPTHLIKTRGQQVTLRCSPKSGHDTVSWYQQALGQGPQFIFQYYEEEERQRGNFPDRFSGHQFPNYSSELNVNALLLGDSALYLCASSWAPSGGGDEQFFGPGTRLTVL.

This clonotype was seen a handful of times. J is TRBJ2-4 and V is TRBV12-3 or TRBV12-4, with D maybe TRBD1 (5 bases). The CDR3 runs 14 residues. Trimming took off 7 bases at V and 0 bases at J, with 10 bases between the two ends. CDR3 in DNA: TGTGCCAGCACCAGACAGCTAGCCAAAAACATTCAGTACTTC. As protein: CASTRQLAKNIQYF.

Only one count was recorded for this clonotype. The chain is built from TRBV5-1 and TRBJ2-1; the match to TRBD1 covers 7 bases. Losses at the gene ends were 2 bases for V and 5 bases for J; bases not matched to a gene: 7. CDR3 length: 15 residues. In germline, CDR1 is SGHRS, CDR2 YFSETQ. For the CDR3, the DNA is TGCGCCAGCAGCTTCTTTACAGGGGCCAACAATGAGCAGTTCTTC. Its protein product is CASSFFTGANNEQFF. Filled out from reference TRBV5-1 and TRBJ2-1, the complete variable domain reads KAGVTQTPRYLIKTRGQQVTLSCSPISGHRSVSWYQQTPGQGLQFLFEYFSETQRNKGNFPGRFSGRQFSNSRSEMNVSTLELGDSALYLCASSFFTGANNEQFFGPGTRLTVL.